The 2 T cell receptor beta chains in this list originate from one sample, sequenced in a study of blood T cell repertoires in COVID-19. Clones were sequenced by immunoSEQ multiplex PCR, and TCRdb holds only the in-frame ones, with some missing. This sample yields 170,000 or so clones, of which around 87% are seen a single time; 0.7% to 0.9% belongs to the top ten. Input material: peripheral blood. The origin of the receptors is a woman between 18 and 29 years old who had recovered from COVID-19.

The chain combines TRBV6-1 with TRBJ1-5, with D unresolved. Germline CDR1 reads MNHNS; CDR2 reads SASEGT. The CDR3 contains 15 residues. The V end was cut by 2 bases, the J end by 2 bases, with 10 bases between. The CDR3 sequence is CASSEQVWGNQPQHF. The CDR3 coding sequence is TGTGCCAGCAGTGAACAGGTTTGGGGCAATCAGCCCCAGCATTTT.

The chain employs TRBV5-1 and TRBJ1-4; 12 bases agree with TRBD1. Looked up from germline, CDR1 is SGHRS and CDR2 is YFSETQ. This CDR3 region has 17 residues. Unmatched junction bases numbered 12, after V lost 4 bases and J lost 8 bases. The CDR3 sequence: CASSGGTGGAGYEKLFF. CDR3 sequence (DNA): TGCGCCAGCAGCGGAGGGACAGGGGGCGCGGGGTACGAAAAACTGTTTTTT. Full variable domain (rest looked up from reference TRBV5-1 and TRBJ1-4): KAGVTQTPRYLIKTRGQQVTLSCSPISGHRSVSWYQQTPGQGLQFLFEYFSETQRNKGNFPGRFSGRQFSNSRSEMNVSTLELGDSALYLCASSGGTGGAGYEKLFFGSGTQLSVL.